The entry below gives a single T cell receptor beta chain sequence along with its context. The record originates from a study of control samples from healthy donors and cancer patients. Germline trimming cut 2 bases from V and 0 bases from J; bases unmatched to any gene: 11. Germline V CDR1 and CDR2: MNHEY, SVGEGT. The CDR3 has 19 amino acids. TCRdb's table, derived via immunoSEQ multiplex PCR, lists solely in-frame clones and lacks some. Of over 100,000 clones in the sample, 80% to 95% were seen once. The sequence was collected from a man in his late teens or twenties in good health. Sequencing input: blood. This chain connects TRBV6-2 or TRBV6-3 to TRBJ1-5, with 9 nucleotides matching TRBD1. The CDR3 region is CASSYPGTGRKNSNQPQHF. CDR3 coding DNA: TGTGCCAGCAGTTACCCCGGGACAGGGAGGAAGAATAGCAATCAGCCCCAGCATTTT.